The 5 T cell receptor beta chains given below trace back to one sample, sequenced in a study of T cell clonality in common variable immunodeficiency. Regarding the study as a whole: Reportedly, TCR beta sequences from common variable immunodeficiency showed fewer deletions and N-nucleotide insertions.

Produced via immunoSEQ multiplex PCR; TCRdb's table is partial and in-frame only. Listed for the sample are around 19,000 clones, none seen a single time. These receptors' targets are unknown. Sequences were obtained from peripheral blood mononuclear cells. All receptors derive from a human donor with common variable immunodeficiency.

This clone has a count of ten or more. The read is 3 residues too short to cover the CDR3 end, so that end is filled in from the germline J gene. The chain recombines TRBV2 with TRBJ1-4; tentatively, D is TRBD1 (5 bases). CDR1 and CDR2 from the germline V gene are SNHLY and FYNNEI. The CDR3 spans 14 residues. The ends were cut back, 8 bases at V and 4 bases at J, with 14 bases in the middle. CDR3 protein: CASYWRGINEKLFF. Incomplete CDR3 DNA: TGTGCCAGCTACTGGCGGGGGATTAATGAAAAA.

A remark on this clone: The DNA ends 3 residues before the CDR3 does, and the rest of the CDR3 is filled in from the germline J gene. This chain joins TRBV5-1 and TRBJ2-7; the match to TRBD2 covers 12 bases. The germline CDR1 and CDR2 sequences are SGHRS and YFSETQ. V was clipped by 1 base and J by 2 bases; unmatched bases: 16. The CDR3 is 20 amino acids. The part of the CDR3 DNA that was read is TGCGCCAGCAGCTTGTGGTCTCGGACTAGCGGGGCTTTGGCCACCTACGAG. It codes for CASSLWSRTSGALATYE. The complete CDR3 protein is CASSLWSRTSGALATYEQYF.

This clone was detected ten times or more. The read comes to an end 3 residues before the CDR3 does, leaving the germline J gene to fill in the end. The V gene is TRBV2, the J gene TRBJ2-1; 9 bases are a match to TRBD2. With V trimmed by 6 bases and J by 6 bases, 6 bases remained unmatched. CDR1 is SNHLY and CDR2 is FYNNEI in the germline V gene. CDR3 size: 14 residues. Partial CDR3 DNA: TGTGCCAGCAGCATGGGGCGGGGGGGCAATGAG. It translates to CASSMGRGGNE. From start to end, the CDR3 is CASSMGRGGNEQFF.

This clone has ten or more counts. The read ends 3 residues early relative to the CDR3; the germline J gene fills the gap. The chain employs TRBV19 and TRBJ2-1; the D gene is possibly TRBD2 (5 bases). V dropped 9 bases and J dropped 6 bases, with 15 bases sitting between them. Germline lookup yields CDR1 LNHDA and CDR2 SQIVND (reference sequence). This CDR3 has 13 amino acids. CDR3 bases read: TGTGCCAGCCAAATCGGGGTAGGCAATGAG. It encodes CASQIGVGNE. The complete CDR3 protein is CASQIGVGNEQFF. The full variable domain, in which reference TRBV19 and TRBJ2-1 provide the parts outside the CDR3, is DGGITQSPKYLFRKEGQNVTLSCEQNLNHDAMYWYRQDPGQGLRLIYYSQIVNDFQKGDIAEGYSVSREKKESFPLTVTSAQKNPTAFYLCASQIGVGNEQFFGPGTRLTVL.

This clone was detected ten times or more. The CDR3 extends 3 residues past the end of the read, so its final part is completed from the germline J gene. The genes are TRBV5-1 and TRBJ1-2; 9 bases align to TRBD1. Trimming cost V 4 bases and J 7 bases; bases outside gene matches: 5. The CDR3 runs 13 residues. Per the germline V gene, CDR1 is SGHRS and CDR2 is YFSETQ. The covered CDR3 bases are TGCGCCAGCAGCCTGGACAGGGGTGGTGGC. It is translated as CASSLDRGGG. The CDR3 reads in full as CASSLDRGGGYTF.